The rows below give T cell receptor beta chains drawn from one sample of a study of cytomegalovirus exposure and HLA in healthy donors. Produced via immunoSEQ multiplex PCR; TCRdb's table is partial and in-frame only. The sample table includes roughly 190,000 clones. Sequencing was done on a sample of PBMCs. Source of these receptors: a woman aged 18-29 years in good health and CMV-seropositive. Both conserved end residues are part of each CDR3. The order of the fields is D gene, J gene, V gene, CDR3 DNA, CDR3 protein. A D gene is named only where the DNA matches it firmly.

TRBD1 | TRBJ1-2 | TRBV18 | TGTGCCAGCTCATCGACAGGGGCCGTCGGCCCCGGTGGCTACACCTTC | CASSSTGAVGPGGYTF
TRBD1 | TRBJ2-7 | TRBV27 | TGTGCCAGCAGTTTGGACAGGGGAACAGAGCAGTACTTC | CASSLDRGTEQYF
- | TRBJ2-5 | TRBV11-3 | TGTGCCAGCAGCTTCGGGGAGACCCAGTACTTC | CASSFGETQYF
TRBD1 | TRBJ2-7 | TRBV4-1 | TGCGCCAGCAGCCAAGGCGGTTGGACAGGGGAAACCTCCTACGAGCAGTACTTC | CASSQGGWTGETSYEQYF
- | TRBJ1-5 | TRBV5-1 | TGCGCCAGCAGCTTGGGTGGAGTAAATCAGCCCCAGCATTTT | CASSLGGVNQPQHF
- | TRBJ1-1 | TRBV9 | TGTGCCAGCAGCGTAGCTTATGGCCCCTTCACTGAAGCTTTCTTT | CASSVAYGPFTEAFF
- | TRBJ1-1 | TRBV7-2 | TGTGCCAGCAGCTTAGCTCAGTTGAACACTGAAGCTTTCTTT | CASSLAQLNTEAFF
- | TRBJ2-7 | TRBV6-5 | TGTGCCAGCATTAAGAACGGGTTTTCCTACGAGCAGTACTTC | CASIKNGFSYEQYF
- | TRBJ2-7 | TRBV15 | TGTGCCACCAGCAGAGAGAGAGGACAGACCTACGAGCAGTACTTC | CATSRERGQTYEQYF
- | TRBJ2-7 | TRBV4-1 | TGCGCCAGCAGCCAAGATGGAGGAGAGCAGTACTTC | CASSQDGGEQYF
- | TRBJ1-1 | TRBV5-6 | TGTGCCAGCAGTCTAGGACAGTCGCTGAACACTGAAGCTTTCTTT | CASSLGQSLNTEAFF
TRBD2 | TRBJ2-1 | TRBV5-1 | TGCGCCAGCTTCAAGGCCGGGACTAGCGGGGTCGATGAGCAGTTCTTC | CASFKAGTSGVDEQFF
TRBD2 | TRBJ2-3 | TRBV30 | TGTGCCTGGACGCTAGCGGGAGTTCTCACAGATACGCAGTATTTT | CAWTLAGVLTDTQYF
TRBD1 | TRBJ1-1 | TRBV15 | TGTGCCACCAGCCCCTCAGGGGGGACAGGGGCTTTCTTT | CATSPSGGTGAFF
TRBD1 | TRBJ2-7 | TRBV10-3 | TGTGCCATCACCCCCTCCGAGGGACAGGGGATCAACGAGCAGTACTTC | CAITPSEGQGINEQYF
- | TRBJ1-4 | TRBV4-1 | TGCGCCAGCAGCCAAGAGGTCCGGGTTGAAAAACTGTTTTTT | CASSQEVRVEKLFF